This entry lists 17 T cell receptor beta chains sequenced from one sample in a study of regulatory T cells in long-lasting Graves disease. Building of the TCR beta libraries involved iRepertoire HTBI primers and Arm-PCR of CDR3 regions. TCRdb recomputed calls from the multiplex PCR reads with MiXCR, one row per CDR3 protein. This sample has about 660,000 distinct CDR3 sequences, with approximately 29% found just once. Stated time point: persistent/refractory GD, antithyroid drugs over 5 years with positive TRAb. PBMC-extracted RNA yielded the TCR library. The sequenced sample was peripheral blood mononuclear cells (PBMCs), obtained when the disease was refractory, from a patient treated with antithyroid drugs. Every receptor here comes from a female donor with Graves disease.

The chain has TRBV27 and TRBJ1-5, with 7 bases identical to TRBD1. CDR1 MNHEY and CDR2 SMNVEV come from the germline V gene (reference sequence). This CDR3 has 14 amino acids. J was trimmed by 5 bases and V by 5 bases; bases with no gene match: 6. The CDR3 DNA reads TGTGCCAGCAGTGAACAGGGGTCGGATCAGCCCCAGCATTTT. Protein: CASSEQGSDQPQHF.

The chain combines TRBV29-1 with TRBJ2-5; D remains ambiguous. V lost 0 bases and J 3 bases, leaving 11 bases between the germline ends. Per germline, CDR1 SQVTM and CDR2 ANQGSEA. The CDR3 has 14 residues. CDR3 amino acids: CSVEDFPTEETQYF. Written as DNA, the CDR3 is TGCAGCGTTGAAGATTTTCCTACGGAAGAGACCCAGTACTTC.

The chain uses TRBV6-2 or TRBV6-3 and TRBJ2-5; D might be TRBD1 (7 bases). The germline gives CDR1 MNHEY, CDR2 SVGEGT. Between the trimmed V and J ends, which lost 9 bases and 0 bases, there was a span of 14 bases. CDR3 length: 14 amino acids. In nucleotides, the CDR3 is TGTGCCAGGGGTGTCAGGGGGGACCAAGAGACCCAGTACTTC. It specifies CARGVRGDQETQYF.

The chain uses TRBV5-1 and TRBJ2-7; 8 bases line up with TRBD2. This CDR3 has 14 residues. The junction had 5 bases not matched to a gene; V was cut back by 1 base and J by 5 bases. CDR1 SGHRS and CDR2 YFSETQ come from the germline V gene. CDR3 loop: CASSLIGGEHEQYF. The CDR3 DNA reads TGCGCCAGCAGCTTGATCGGGGGGGAACACGAGCAGTACTTC.

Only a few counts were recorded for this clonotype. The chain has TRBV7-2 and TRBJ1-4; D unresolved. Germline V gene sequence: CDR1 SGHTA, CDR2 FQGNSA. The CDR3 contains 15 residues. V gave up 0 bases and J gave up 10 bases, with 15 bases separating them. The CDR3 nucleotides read TGTGCCAGCAGCTTAGCGGACGCGGAACGGGGAAAACTGTTTTTT. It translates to CASSLADAERGKLFF.

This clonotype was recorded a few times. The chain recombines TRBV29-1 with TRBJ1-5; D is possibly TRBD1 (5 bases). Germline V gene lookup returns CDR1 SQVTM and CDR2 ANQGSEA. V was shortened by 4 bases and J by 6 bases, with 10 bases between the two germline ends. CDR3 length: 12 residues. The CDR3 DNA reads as TGCAGCGTTGGGGGGGGGGGTCAGCCCCAGCATTTT. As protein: CSVGGGGQPQHF.

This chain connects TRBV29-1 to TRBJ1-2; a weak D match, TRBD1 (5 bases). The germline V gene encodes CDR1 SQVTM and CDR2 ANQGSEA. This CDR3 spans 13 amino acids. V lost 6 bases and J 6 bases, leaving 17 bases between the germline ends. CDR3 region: CSVPKAGWDGYTF. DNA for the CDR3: TGCAGCGTGCCCAAGGCAGGGTGGGATGGCTACACCTTC. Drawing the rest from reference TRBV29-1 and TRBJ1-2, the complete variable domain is SAVISQKPSRDICQRGTSLTIQCQVDSQVTMMFWYRQQPGQSLTLIATANQGSEATYESGFVIDKFPISRPNLTFSTLTVSNMSPEDSSIYLCSVPKAGWDGYTFGSGTRLTVV.

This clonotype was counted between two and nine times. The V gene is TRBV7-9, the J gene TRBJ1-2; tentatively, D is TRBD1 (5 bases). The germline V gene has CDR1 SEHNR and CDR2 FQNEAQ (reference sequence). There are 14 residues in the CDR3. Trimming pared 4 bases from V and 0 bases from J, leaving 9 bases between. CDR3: CASSSSTANYGYTF. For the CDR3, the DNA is TGTGCCAGCAGCTCATCGACAGCTAACTATGGCTACACCTTC.

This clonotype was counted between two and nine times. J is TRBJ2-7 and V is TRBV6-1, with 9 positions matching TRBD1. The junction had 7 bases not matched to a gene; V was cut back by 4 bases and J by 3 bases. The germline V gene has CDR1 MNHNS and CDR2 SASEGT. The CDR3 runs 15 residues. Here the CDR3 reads CASSAPGQGVYEQYF. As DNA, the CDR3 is TGTGCCAGCAGTGCCCCGGGACAGGGTGTCTACGAGCAGTACTTC.

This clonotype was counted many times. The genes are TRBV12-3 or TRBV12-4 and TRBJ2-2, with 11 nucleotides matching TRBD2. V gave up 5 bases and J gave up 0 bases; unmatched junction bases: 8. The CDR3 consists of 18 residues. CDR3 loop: CASSLPGLAAANTGELFF. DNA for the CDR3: TGTGCCAGCAGTCTTCCGGGACTAGCGGCAGCGAACACCGGGGAGCTGTTTTTT.

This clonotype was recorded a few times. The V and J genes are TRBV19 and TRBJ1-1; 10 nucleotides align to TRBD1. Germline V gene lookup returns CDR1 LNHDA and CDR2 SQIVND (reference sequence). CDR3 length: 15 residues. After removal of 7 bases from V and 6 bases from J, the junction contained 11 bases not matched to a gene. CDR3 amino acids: CASKTNDRGPAEAFF. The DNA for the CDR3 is TGTGCCAGTAAAACTAACGACAGGGGGCCGGCTGAAGCTTTCTTT.

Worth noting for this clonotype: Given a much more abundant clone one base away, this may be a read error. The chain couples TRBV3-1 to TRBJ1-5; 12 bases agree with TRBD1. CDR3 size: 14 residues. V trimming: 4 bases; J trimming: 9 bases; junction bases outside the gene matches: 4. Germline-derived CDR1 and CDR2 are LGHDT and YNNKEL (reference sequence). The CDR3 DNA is TGTGCCAGCAGCCTCGGGACAGGGGGCCTGCCCCAGCATTTT. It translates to CASSLGTGGLPQHF.

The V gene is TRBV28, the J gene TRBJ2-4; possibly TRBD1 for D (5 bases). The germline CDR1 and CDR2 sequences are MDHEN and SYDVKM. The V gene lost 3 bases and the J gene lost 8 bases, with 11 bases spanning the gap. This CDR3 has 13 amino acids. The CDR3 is CASSLGQMDIQYF. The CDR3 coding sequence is TGTGCCAGCAGTTTGGGGCAGATGGACATTCAGTACTTC.

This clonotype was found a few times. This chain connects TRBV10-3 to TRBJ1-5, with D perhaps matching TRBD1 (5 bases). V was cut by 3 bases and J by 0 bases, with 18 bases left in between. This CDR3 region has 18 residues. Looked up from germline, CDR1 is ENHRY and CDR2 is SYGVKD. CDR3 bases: TGTGCCATCAGTGAAAGGCCCCCTGGGGGGTATAGCAATCAGCCCCAGCATTTT. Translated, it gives CAISERPPGGYSNQPQHF.

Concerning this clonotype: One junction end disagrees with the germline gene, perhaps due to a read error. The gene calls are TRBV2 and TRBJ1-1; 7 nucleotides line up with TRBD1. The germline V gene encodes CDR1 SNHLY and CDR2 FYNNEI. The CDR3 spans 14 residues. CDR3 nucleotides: TGTGCCAGCAGCCGGGACAGCATGGACACTGAGGCTTTCTTT. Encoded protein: CASSRDSMDTEAFF.

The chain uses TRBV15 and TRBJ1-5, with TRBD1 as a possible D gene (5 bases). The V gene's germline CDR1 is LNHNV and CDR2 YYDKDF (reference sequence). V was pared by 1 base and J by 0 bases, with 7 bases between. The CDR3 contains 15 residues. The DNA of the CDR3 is TGTGCCACCAGCAGAGCCAGGGATAGCAATCAGCCCCAGCATTTT. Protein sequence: CATSRARDSNQPQHF.

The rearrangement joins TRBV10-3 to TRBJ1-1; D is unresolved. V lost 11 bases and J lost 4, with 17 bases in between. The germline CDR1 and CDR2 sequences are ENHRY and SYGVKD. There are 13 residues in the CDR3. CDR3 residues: CAALIDGTTEAFF. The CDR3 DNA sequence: TGTGCCGCCTTGATCGATGGAACCACTGAAGCTTTCTTT.